This entry lists 25 T cell receptor beta chains sequenced from one sample in a study of radiotherapy plus CTLA-4 blockade in lung cancer. Using immunoSEQ multiplex PCR, the repertoire was profiled, and TCRdb retains in-frame clones only, with some absent. Of tens of thousands of clones in the sample, about 88% were seen once. Sequenced here: peripheral blood, sampled from a patient treated with radiotherapy plus ipilimumab. All receptors come from a human donor with non-small cell lung cancer who had stable disease on radiotherapy plus ipilimumab.

This clone was observed a single time. The V call is TRBV9, the J call TRBJ2-7; 8 bases map to TRBD1. The germline V gene encodes CDR1 SGDLS and CDR2 YYNGEE. The junction had 11 bases not matched to a gene; V was cut back by 0 bases and J by 6 bases. This CDR3 spans 16 amino acids. CDR3 residues: CASSVGVGRGPIEQYF. The CDR3 nucleotides read TGTGCCAGCAGCGTAGGAGTGGGCAGGGGGCCGATCGAGCAGTACTTC. Together with reference TRBV9 and TRBJ2-7, the CDR3 gives the full variable domain: DSGVTQTPKHLITATGQRVTLRCSPRSGDLSVYWYQQSLDQGLQFLIQYYNGEERAKGNILERFSAQQFPDLHSELNLSSLELGDSALYFCASSVGVGRGPIEQYFGPGTRLTVT.

The chain carries TRBV5-1 and TRBJ2-1; 11 nucleotides line up with TRBD2. Per the germline V gene, CDR1 is SGHRS and CDR2 is YFSETQ. CDR3 length: 19 residues. The junction had 20 bases not matched to a gene; V was cut back by 4 bases and J by 8 bases. DNA of the CDR3: TGCGCCAGCAGCCCATCGACGGACCTGGGACTAGCGGAGATCGATGAGCAGTTCTTC. Translated, it gives CASSPSTDLGLAEIDEQFF.

This sequence joins TRBV15 and TRBJ1-5; TRBD1 matches 9 bases. V lost 5 bases to trimming and J lost 1 base; unmatched junction nucleotides: 3. Germline V gene data show CDR1 as LNHNV and CDR2 as YYDKDF (reference sequence). CDR3 length: 15 amino acids. The CDR3 region has the DNA TGTGCCACCAGCCTCGACAGGGGGAGCAATCAGCCCCAGCATTTT. Its translation: CATSLDRGSNQPQHF.

The chain carries TRBV30 and TRBJ1-5; no firm D call. Between the trimmed V and J ends, which lost 0 bases and 4 bases, there was a span of 10 bases. This CDR3 contains 14 residues. Germline V lookup: CDR1 GTSNPN, CDR2 SVGIG (reference sequence). DNA for the CDR3: TGTGCCTGGAGTGTAGGAGGTAGAAATCAGCCCCAGCATTTT. It yields the protein CAWSVGGRNQPQHF.

This chain connects TRBV13 to TRBJ1-5, with D unresolved. The CDR3 consists of 12 residues. Per the germline V gene, CDR1 is PRHDT and CDR2 is FYEKMQ (reference sequence). V was cut by 0 bases and J by 6 bases, with 3 bases left in between. In DNA form, the CDR3 reads TGTGCCAGCAGCTTAGGACTTCAGCCCCAGCATTTT. Translated, it gives CASSLGLQPQHF.

The V call is TRBV19, the J call TRBJ1-5; no reliable D call. Germline lookup yields CDR1 LNHDA and CDR2 SQIVND (reference sequence). Trimming pared 5 bases from V and 1 base from J, leaving 12 bases between. The CDR3 has 15 residues. The CDR3 DNA reads as TGTGCCAGTAGTGCAGTTTGGGGAAGCAATCAGCCCCAGCATTTT. As protein: CASSAVWGSNQPQHF.

The chain is built from TRBV28 and TRBJ2-1; 10 bases map to TRBD2. V shed 7 bases and J 0 bases; nucleotides not matched to a gene: 9. Germline CDR1 reads MDHEN; CDR2 reads SYDVKM. The CDR3 is 17 residues long. The CDR3 sequence: CASNLPGLANSYNEQFF. As DNA, the CDR3 is TGTGCCAGCAACCTCCCGGGACTAGCGAACTCCTACAATGAGCAGTTCTTC. Variable domain in full (rest from reference TRBV28 and TRBJ2-1): DVKVTQSSRYLVKRTGEKVFLECVQDMDHENMFWYRQDPGLGLRLIYFSYDVKMKEKGDIPEGYSVSREKKERFSLILESASTNQTSMYLCASNLPGLANSYNEQFFGPGTRLTVL.

This chain uses TRBV5-1 with TRBJ1-1, with 12 nucleotides matching TRBD1. The trim removed 3 bases at V and 3 bases at J, leaving 6 bases unmatched. CDR1 SGHRS and CDR2 YFSETQ come from the germline V gene. The CDR3 is made up of 16 amino acids. CDR3 DNA sequence: TGCGCCAGCAGCTGGGGACAGGGGGCGCGAGACACTGAAGCTTTCTTT. This gives the protein CASSWGQGARDTEAFF.

The V and J genes are TRBV6-1 and TRBJ2-7; 8 bases fit TRBD2. J was trimmed by 7 bases and V by 7 bases; bases with no gene match: 12. The CDR3 has 14 amino acids. Germline CDR1 is MNHNS and CDR2 is SASEGT. The CDR3 DNA is TGTGCCAGCACTAAGCGGGGGACATCTGGAGAGCAGTACTTC. It yields the protein CASTKRGTSGEQYF.

This clone was picked up a small number of times. The V gene is TRBV7-3, the J gene TRBJ1-1; unclear D gene. Trimming cost V 6 bases and J 3 bases, with 17 bases left between them. Germline loops: CDR1 SGHTA, CDR2 FQGTGA. This CDR3 spans 15 amino acids. The CDR3 is CASRKDGGGYTEAFF. The CDR3 nucleotides read TGTGCCAGCAGGAAAGATGGAGGCGGTTACACTGAAGCTTTCTTT. Combining the CDR3 with reference TRBV7-3 and TRBJ1-1 gives the whole variable domain GAGVSQTPSNKVTEKGKYVELRCDPISGHTALYWYRQSLGQGPEFLIYFQGTGAADDSGLPNDRFFAVRPEGSVSTLKIQRTERGDSAVYLCASRKDGGGYTEAFFGQGTRLTVV.

The chain recombines TRBV27 with TRBJ2-2; 8 bases align to TRBD2. The V gene end was trimmed by 6 bases and the J gene end by 2 bases; junction bases not matched to a gene: 11. CDR1 and CDR2 (germline): MNHEY, SMNVEV (reference sequence). The CDR3 spans 17 residues. The CDR3 DNA is TGTGCCAGCAGCTTCCTCGGACTAGCCTTAAACACCGGGGAGCTGTTTTTT. Translated: CASSFLGLALNTGELFF.

The chain uses TRBV7-8 and TRBJ2-1; 16 positions match TRBD2. The V segment lost 5 bases and the J segment 0 bases; nucleotides outside the gene matches: 4. Germline lookup yields CDR1 SGHVS and CDR2 FQNEAQ. CDR3 size: 18 residues. CDR3: CASSPGLAGGNSYNEQFF. The CDR3 coding sequence is TGTGCCAGCAGCCCGGGACTAGCGGGGGGGAACTCCTACAATGAGCAGTTCTTC.

The V call is TRBV11-3, the J call TRBJ2-3; D unclear. From germline, CDR1 is SGHNT and CDR2 YENEEA. This CDR3 contains 13 residues. Trimming pared 2 bases from V and 3 bases from J, leaving 6 bases between. As DNA, the CDR3 is TGTGCCAGCAGCTTATACAGAACAGATACGCAGTATTTT. It yields the protein CASSLYRTDTQYF. The whole variable domain, filled in from reference TRBV11-3 and TRBJ2-3, reads EAGVVQSPRYKIIEKKQPVAFWCNPISGHNTLYWYLQNLGQGPELLIRYENEEAVDDSQLPKDRFSAERLKGVDSTLKIQPAELGDSAVYLCASSLYRTDTQYFGPGTRLTVL.

The V gene is TRBV11-2, the J gene TRBJ2-1; the match to TRBD1 covers 7 bases. The V segment lost 5 bases and the J segment 4 bases; nucleotides outside the gene matches: 8. CDR3 length: 15 residues. CDR1 and CDR2 from the germline V gene are SGHAT and FQNNGV. CDR3 region: CASSRDRLPYNEQFF. CDR3 sequence (DNA): TGTGCCAGCAGCCGGGACAGACTACCTTACAATGAGCAGTTCTTC.

The V and J genes are TRBV11-2 and TRBJ2-1; D possibly corresponds to TRBD1 (6 bases). V dropped 4 bases and J dropped 2 bases, with 18 bases sitting between them. The CDR3 has 17 residues. The germline V gene encodes CDR1 SGHAT and CDR2 FQNNGV. CDR3 residues: CASSSQGSQEAYNEQFF. CDR3 nucleotides: TGTGCCAGCAGCTCACAGGGTTCACAAGAGGCCTACAATGAGCAGTTCTTC.

The rearrangement uses TRBV1 and TRBJ1-5. TRBV1 is a documented pseudogene. This CDR3 has 12 amino acids. This CDR3 reads CTSSQRGQPQHF. For the CDR3, the DNA is TGCACCAGCAGCCAGAGGGGTCAGCCCCAGCATTTT.

The V call is TRBV7-2, the J call TRBJ2-5; D possibly corresponds to TRBD2 (5 bases). CDR3 length: 11 amino acids. V lost 3 bases, J lost 14 bases, and 13 bases lay in between. Germline lookup yields CDR1 SGHTA and CDR2 FQGNSA. This CDR3 is CASSFLSTTYF. The CDR3 DNA follows: TGTGCCAGCAGCTTTTTGTCGACTACCTACTTC.

The rearrangement uses TRBV7-9 and TRBJ2-1; 13 bases map to TRBD2. Per the germline V gene, CDR1 is SEHNR and CDR2 is FQNEAQ (reference sequence). J was trimmed by 0 bases and V by 5 bases; bases with no gene match: 4. CDR3 length: 17 amino acids. Written as DNA, the CDR3 is TGTGCCAGCAGCCTACGGACTAGCGGGAGCTCCTACAATGAGCAGTTCTTC. It specifies CASSLRTSGSSYNEQFF.

DNA for the CDR3: TGTGCCAGCACCCGAGGGGGGGCGCATGAGCAGTACTTC. It encodes CASTRGGAHEQYF. The chain carries TRBV28 and TRBJ2-7; D might be TRBD2 (7 bases). The CDR3 has 13 residues. The V gene lost 7 bases and the J gene lost 7 bases, with 17 bases spanning the gap. Germline CDR1 MDHEN, CDR2 SYDVKM.

J is TRBJ1-2 and V is TRBV7-9; 7 bases match TRBD1. Germline loops: CDR1 SEHNR, CDR2 FQNEAQ (reference sequence). V trimming: 6 bases; J trimming: 2 bases; junction bases outside the gene matches: 9. This CDR3 is built from 15 residues. The CDR3 nucleotides are TGTGCCAGCAGTTCTTGGGACAGTAACAACTATGGCTACACCTTC. Protein: CASSSWDSNNYGYTF.

The chain combines TRBV5-1 with TRBJ2-1, with D perhaps matching TRBD1 (5 bases). This CDR3 has 13 amino acids. Trimming left V 0 bases short and J 5 bases short, with 6 bases between. The germline CDR1 and CDR2 sequences are SGHRS and YFSETQ. In nucleotides, the CDR3 is TGCGCCAGCAGCTTGGAGGGGAACAATGAGCAGTTCTTC. Amino acid sequence: CASSLEGNNEQFF.

Only one count was recorded for this clone. The chain carries TRBV6-5 and TRBJ2-7, with 10 bases matching TRBD1. With 5 bases clipped from V and 6 bases from J, the junction kept 4 bases outside the gene matches. This CDR3 contains 13 residues. Germline V CDR1 and CDR2: MNHEY, SVGAGI. CDR3 nucleotides: TGTGCCAGCAGTCCTCGGGACAGGGGCGAGCAGTACTTC. It codes for CASSPRDRGEQYF.

The chain links TRBV6-1 to TRBJ2-7; TRBD1 matches 7 bases. This CDR3 contains 15 residues. V was clipped by 3 bases and J by 0 bases; unmatched bases: 5. From germline, CDR1 is MNHNS and CDR2 SASEGT. CDR3 sequence (DNA): TGTGCCAGCAGTGAGAGACAGGGCAACTCCTACGAGCAGTACTTC. This encodes CASSERQGNSYEQYF.

The J gene is TRBJ2-5, the V gene TRBV28; 10 positions agree with TRBD1. V lost 3 bases, J lost 4 bases, and 5 bases stayed unmatched. The CDR3 runs 15 residues. Germline loops: CDR1 MDHEN, CDR2 SYDVKM. CDR3 nucleotide sequence: TGTGCCAGCAGTTTCGACAGGGGGCTAAGAGAGACCCAGTACTTC. This codes for CASSFDRGLRETQYF.

Only one count was recorded for this clone. The rearrangement joins TRBV30 to TRBJ2-5; 9 positions agree with TRBD2. The CDR3 has 18 residues. After removal of 0 bases from V and 1 base from J, the junction contained 12 bases not matched to a gene. Germline V gene lookup returns CDR1 GTSNPN and CDR2 SVGIG (reference sequence). The CDR3 DNA follows: TGTGCCTGGAGTGTACGGGCGACTAGCGGCTCTTTCCAAGAGACCCAGTACTTC. This translates into CAWSVRATSGSFQETQYF.